Below, 29 T cell receptor beta chains from the same sample are listed, as sequenced in a study of identical twins. TCRdb re-analysed the 5' RACE reads in MiXCR, keeping a single row per CDR3 protein. The data show 310,000 or so distinct CDR3 sequences, with more than 6.5% seen just once and less than 2.5% held by the top ten. These same records also appear under a second study, on yellow fever vaccine responses in identical twins.

The sample consisted of memory (CD45RO+) T cells sorted from blood. The receptor set was obtained from a woman between 18 and 29 years old in good health.

This clonotype has ten or more counts. CDR3 sequence reads: CASSRTGSRGNTIYF. For the CDR3, the DNA is TGTGCCAGCAGCCGGACAGGGTCTCGTGGAAACACCATATATTTT. The chain has TRBV12-3 or TRBV12-4 and TRBJ1-3; TRBD1 agrees at 8 bases. The ends lost 6 bases at V and 3 bases at J; junction bases unmatched: 7. The CDR3 is made up of 15 amino acids.

This clonotype was counted ten times or more. This chain uses TRBV20-1 with TRBJ2-3; possibly TRBD2 for D (6 bases). This CDR3 contains 14 residues. Per germline, CDR1 DFQATT and CDR2 SNEGSKA (reference sequence). V dropped 1 base and J dropped 4 bases, with 12 bases sitting between them. The CDR3 spells CSARGILAPDTQYF. The CDR3 region has the DNA TGCAGTGCTAGAGGGATTCTAGCGCCAGATACGCAGTATTTT.

The chain joins TRBV7-9 to TRBJ1-4; D gene unclear. This CDR3 spans 14 amino acids. The germline V gene encodes CDR1 SEHNR and CDR2 FQNEAQ (reference sequence). The germline V and J ends were trimmed by 5 bases and 8 bases, with 15 bases remaining between them. The CDR3 nucleotides read TGTGCCAGCAGCCCCCAGACCCAAGGGGAAAAACTGTTTTTT. It encodes CASSPQTQGEKLFF.

This clonotype showed up just once. The rearrangement uses TRBV19 and TRBJ2-7, with D possibly being TRBD2 (6 bases). Germline values: CDR1 LNHDA, CDR2 SQIVND (reference sequence). The CDR3 loop spans 14 amino acids. V was cut by 3 bases and J by 6 bases, with 15 bases left in between. This CDR3 is CASSIRTIPGEQYF. DNA for the CDR3: TGTGCCAGTAGTATTCGGACTATCCCGGGCGAGCAGTACTTC.

The V and J genes are TRBV10-3 and TRBJ2-7; D is ambiguous. V lost 2 bases and J 6 bases, leaving 8 bases between the germline ends. Germline CDR1 and CDR2: ENHRY and SYGVKD. The CDR3 is made up of 12 amino acids. The CDR3 DNA reads TGTGCCATCAGTGAGCGCGACGGCGAGCAGTACTTC. Translating gives CAISERDGEQYF.

J is TRBJ1-5 and V is TRBV6-1; D is possibly TRBD1 (5 bases). In germline, CDR1 is MNHNS, CDR2 SASEGT. CDR3 length: 14 residues. V shed 4 bases and J shed 2 bases, with 9 bases lying between them. CDR3 nucleotides: TGTGCCAGCAGTGCCAGGGAAGGCAATCAGCCCCAGCATTTT. Protein product: CASSAREGNQPQHF.

This rearrangement joins TRBV18 to TRBJ2-7, with 9 bases identical to TRBD1. J lost 1 base, V lost 2 bases, and 6 bases had no gene match. Germline assignment: CDR1 KGHSH and CDR2 LQKENI. The CDR3 totals 16 residues. The CDR3 DNA reads as TGTGCCAGCTCACCAGGGGACAGGGAAAAGTCCTACGAGCAGTACTTC. This gives the protein CASSPGDREKSYEQYF.

In its sample, this clonotype was seen a few times. The chain joins TRBV7-8 to TRBJ1-5, with unresolved D. Deletions cut 1 base from V and 1 base from J, with 11 bases between. The CDR3 totals 16 residues. The V gene's germline CDR1 is SGHVS and CDR2 FQNEAQ. The CDR3 DNA reads as TGTGCCAGCAGCTTAGAAGTCAGATCGAGCAATCAGCCCCAGCATTTT. Protein: CASSLEVRSSNQPQHF.

This clonotype appeared many times. This chain links TRBV12-3 or TRBV12-4 with TRBJ1-5; D gene unclear. The ends were cut back, 1 base at V and 2 bases at J, with 6 bases in the middle. The CDR3 covers 14 residues. In DNA form, the CDR3 reads TGTGCCAGCAGTTTAGTGGGCGGCAATCAGCCCCAGCATTTT. Translation gives CASSLVGGNQPQHF.

The chain couples TRBV4-2 to TRBJ2-2, with 11 positions matching TRBD2. CDR1 is LGHNA, CDR2 YNFKEQ, per germline. The length of the CDR3 is 19 residues. The ends lost 5 bases at V and 3 bases at J; junction bases unmatched: 14. CDR3 nucleotides: TGTGCCAGCAGCAGTGGTGACTCTAGCGGGGGGCCCTACACCGGGGAGCTGTTTTTT. It yields the protein CASSSGDSSGGPYTGELFF.

The V gene is TRBV13, the J gene TRBJ2-7; 8 nucleotides match TRBD2. The V gene end was trimmed by 5 bases and the J gene end by 4 bases; junction bases not matched to a gene: 10. Per the germline V gene, CDR1 is PRHDT and CDR2 is FYEKMQ (reference sequence). The CDR3 is 15 residues long. The CDR3, as DNA: TGTGCCAGCAGCCCCTCCAAGCGGGGGAGTTACGAGCAGTACGTC. Translation gives CASSPSKRGSYEQYV.

This clonotype came up a few times. The rearrangement joins TRBV7-9 to TRBJ2-2; 8 bases map to TRBD2. The ends lost 5 bases at V and 4 bases at J; junction bases unmatched: 12. Germline CDR1 reads SEHNR; CDR2 reads FQNEAQ (reference sequence). The CDR3 is 17 amino acids. CDR3 amino acids: CASSGSTSGGGTGELFF. The CDR3 DNA follows: TGTGCCAGCAGCGGCAGCACTAGCGGAGGGGGCACCGGGGAGCTGTTTTTT. Filled out from reference TRBV7-9 and TRBJ2-2, the complete variable domain reads DTGVSQNPRHKITKRGQNVTFRCDPISEHNRLYWYRQTLGQGPEFLTYFQNEAQLEKSRLLSDRFSAERPKGSFSTLEIQRTEQGDSAMYLCASSGSTSGGGTGELFFGEGSRLTVL.

This clonotype was picked up a small number of times. The chain is built from TRBV7-9 and TRBJ1-4; possibly TRBD1 for D (5 bases). Germline V CDR1 and CDR2: SEHNR, FQNEAQ (reference sequence). V was cut by 3 bases and J by 1 base, with 15 bases left in between. This CDR3 comprises 17 residues. Here the CDR3 reads CASSFQGTLGTNEKLFF. The CDR3 DNA follows: TGTGCCAGCAGCTTCCAGGGCACTCTGGGAACTAATGAAAAACTGTTTTTT.

The V gene is TRBV2, the J gene TRBJ2-3, with unresolved D. Germline V lookup: CDR1 SNHLY, CDR2 FYNNEI. V gave up 8 bases and J gave up 2 bases, with 14 bases separating them. CDR3 size: 14 residues. The CDR3 sequence is CASRTAVLTDTQYF. The CDR3 region has the DNA TGTGCCAGCCGGACGGCTGTTCTCACAGATACGCAGTATTTT.

Notes on this clonotype: Germline and junction disagree at one end, which may indicate a read error. V and J are TRBV6-1 and TRBJ2-7; 10 nucleotides align to TRBD2. This CDR3 region has 14 residues. Germline V gene data show CDR1 as MNHNS and CDR2 as SASEGT. In DNA form, the CDR3 reads TGTGCCAGCACTGAATCTAGCGGGAGAAACGAGCAGTACTTC. It encodes CASTESSGRNEQYF.

This clonotype was seen many times. The V gene is TRBV4-2, the J gene TRBJ2-2; D unclear. Germline CDR1 and CDR2: LGHNA and YNFKEQ. V lost 4 bases and J 0 bases, leaving 9 bases between the germline ends. The CDR3 covers 15 residues. The CDR3 sequence: CASSPWGTNTGELFF. CDR3 nucleotide sequence: TGTGCCAGCAGCCCCTGGGGAACGAACACCGGGGAGCTGTTTTTT.

This clonotype has just a few counts. The chain couples TRBV11-2 to TRBJ2-5, with 9 bases matching TRBD2. The CDR3 spans 15 residues. V dropped 2 bases and J dropped 5; count of bases not matched to a gene: 6. Germline loops: CDR1 SGHAT, CDR2 FQNNGV. CDR3 sequence: CASSLLLAGEETQYF. The DNA of the CDR3 is TGTGCCAGCAGCTTACTATTAGCGGGAGAGGAGACCCAGTACTTC.

The V call is TRBV5-5, the J call TRBJ2-2; D is ambiguous. The CDR3 runs 14 residues. V was shortened by 7 bases and J by 7 bases, with 17 bases between the two germline ends. CDR1 and CDR2 (germline): SGHKS, YYEKEE (reference sequence). The CDR3 DNA is TGTGCCAGCGGCTACGGGCAGCACAGCGGGGAGCTGTTTTTT. The encoded protein is CASGYGQHSGELFF.

The chain employs TRBV3-1 and TRBJ2-7, with TRBD2 as a possible D gene (7 bases). CDR3 length: 15 residues. Germline loops: CDR1 LGHDT, CDR2 YNNKEL (reference sequence). The V and J ends lost 7 bases and 7 bases respectively, with 23 bases between them. The CDR3 region has the DNA TGTGCCAGCACCAAGCGGGACCTTAACACAGGGGAGCAGTACTTC. Translation gives CASTKRDLNTGEQYF.

This clonotype was recorded at least ten times. The chain uses TRBV11-2 and TRBJ2-1; TRBD1 agrees at 7 bases. Germline values: CDR1 SGHAT, CDR2 FQNNGV. The CDR3 has 19 residues. Trimming took 5 bases from V and 2 from J; bases not matched to a gene: 18. DNA for the CDR3: TGTGCCAGCAGCGGAACCGGGACAGTGCAAGCTGGGCCCTACAATGAGCAGTTCTTC. Residues: CASSGTGTVQAGPYNEQFF.

This clonotype was seen ten or more times. The genes are TRBV5-1 and TRBJ2-2; D unclear. The CDR3 is made up of 14 amino acids. V lost 5 bases, J lost 0 bases, and 8 bases lay in between. Germline values: CDR1 SGHRS, CDR2 YFSETQ. CDR3 coding DNA: TGCGCCAGCAGAGAGCTATCGAACACCGGGGAGCTGTTTTTT. This gives the protein CASRELSNTGELFF.

This clonotype was detected many times. The rearrangement uses TRBV12-3 or TRBV12-4 and TRBJ2-7, with D possibly called TRBD1 or TRBD2 (6 bases each). Trimming removed 3 bases from V and 4 bases from J, with 10 bases in between. CDR3 length: 13 amino acids. CDR3 nucleotide sequence: TGTGCCAGCAGTTTCGGGGGCCGATACGAGCAGTACGTC. Protein product: CASSFGGRYEQYV.

This clonotype was counted only a few times. The chain combines TRBV7-6 with TRBJ2-5, with D tentatively TRBD2 (5 bases). Germline V CDR1 and CDR2: SGHVS, FNYEAQ. The V gene lost 5 bases and the J gene lost 2 bases, with 9 bases spanning the gap. This CDR3 has 13 amino acids. The CDR3: CASSRPGQETQYF. The CDR3 DNA sequence: TGTGCCAGCAGCCGCCCGGGACAAGAGACCCAGTACTTC.

In the case of this clonotype: This may stem from a read error, because a much larger clone lies one nucleotide away. This chain connects TRBV7-2 to TRBJ2-3; maybe TRBD2 (6 bases). The CDR3 covers 14 residues. Germline V lookup: CDR1 SGHTA, CDR2 FQGNSA. CDR3 sequence reads: CASTLSRRADTQYF. Here the CDR3 DNA reads TGTGCCAGCACCTTATCCCGGAGGGCAGATACGCAGTATTTT.

The genes are TRBV19 and TRBJ2-1; 7 bases align to TRBD2. After removal of 6 bases from V and 6 bases from J, the junction contained 11 bases not matched to a gene. The CDR3 covers 15 residues. Germline CDR1 reads LNHDA; CDR2 reads SQIVND (reference sequence). The CDR3 region is CASRRLADSSNEQFF. Written as DNA, the CDR3 is TGTGCCAGTAGGCGGCTAGCGGATAGTTCCAATGAGCAGTTCTTC.

This clonotype turned up a few times. The chain employs TRBV5-8 and TRBJ2-7; D gene uncertain. Germline assignment: CDR1 SGHTS and CDR2 YDEGEE. V shed 3 bases and J shed 6 bases, with 16 bases lying between them. The CDR3 totals 14 residues. This CDR3 is CASSYRALSSEQYF. The CDR3 coding sequence is TGTGCCAGCAGCTACCGGGCCCTATCGAGCGAGCAGTACTTC.

This chain uses TRBV4-2 with TRBJ2-3; D remains ambiguous. Trimming stripped 1 base from V and 5 bases from J, with 13 bases between. This CDR3 has 15 amino acids. Germline CDR1 reads LGHNA; CDR2 reads YNFKEQ. In nucleotides, the CDR3 is TGTGCCAGCAGCCAAGGGCCAAGTGCGGTAGATACGCAGTATTTT. It specifies CASSQGPSAVDTQYF.

This chain uses TRBV27 with TRBJ2-3, with 10 bases aligning to TRBD2. Unmatched junction bases numbered 9, after V lost 5 bases and J lost 4 bases. From germline, CDR1 is MNHEY and CDR2 SMNVEV (reference sequence). The CDR3 is 16 residues long. CDR3 DNA: TGTGCCAGCAGTCTCGGGCTAGCGGGAGAGGCAGATACGCAGTATTTT. Translating gives CASSLGLAGEADTQYF.

CDR3 protein: CSASTGTSGNNEQFF. The CDR3 DNA sequence: TGCAGTGCTTCGACCGGGACTAGCGGGAACAATGAGCAGTTCTTC. The chain joins TRBV20-1 to TRBJ2-1; 13 nucleotides line up with TRBD2. The junction had 6 bases not matched to a gene; V was cut back by 5 bases and J by 5 bases. From germline, CDR1 is DFQATT and CDR2 SNEGSKA (reference sequence). The length of the CDR3 is 15 residues.